The clone carrying this T cell receptor beta chain was counted a few times. As yet, its antigen is unknown. Germline trimming cut 5 bases from V and 9 bases from J; bases unmatched to any gene: 8. CDR3 length: 14 amino acids. CDR1 and CDR2 from the germline V gene are SGHKS and YYEKEE (reference sequence). The data were taken from a study of blood T cells in healthy people across ages. The study's findings and limits: What prevented conclusive comparison of naive and antigen-experienced cells was that PBMCs were unsorted. It was held that diversity estimates obtained from one million T cells represented underestimates.

A J-beta primer mix and a sample-barcoded 5' primer were used in a second PCR of about 7 to 11 cycles. Each of the samples gave a minimum of 2.5 million paired-end reads that contained CDR3. TCRdb fed the 5' RACE reads into MiXCR, producing one record per CDR3 protein. The table records about 1,000,000 distinct CDR3 sequences, 40% to 45% of them present only once. This rearrangement joins TRBV5-5 to TRBJ2-1; 10 bases are a match to TRBD2. The sequencing sample was made of blood. This TCR was sampled from a woman aged 55-70 years in good health. CDR3 loop: CASSFLAGDSEQFF. DNA for the CDR3: TGTGCCAGCAGTTTCCTAGCGGGAGATAGTGAGCAGTTCTTC.